This T cell receptor (beta chain) is from a study of identical twins. Germline V lookup: CDR1 SGHTA, CDR2 FQGNSA. The CDR3 is 11 residues long. Trimming took off 8 bases at V and 2 bases at J, with 6 bases between the two ends. A single record per CDR3 protein comes from TCRdb applying MiXCR to the 5' RACE reads. The sample lists hundreds of thousands of distinct CDR3 sequences, under 10% seen once, with 1.5% to 2.5% in the top ten. As for this clonotype: Its target is not known.

Study results and limitations: Beta clonotypes that were abundant in cord blood contained fewer insertions, a pattern absent from memory repertoires.

The same data also went into a second study, on yellow fever vaccine responses in identical twins.

The chain employs TRBV7-2 and TRBJ1-1; D remains ambiguous. This sequence originates from a woman under 30 in good health. Sequencing input: memory (CD45RO+) T cells sorted from blood. CDR3 in DNA: TGTGCCAGCCGTTGTAACACTGAAGCTTTCTTT. Residues: CASRCNTEAFF.